This T cell receptor beta chain was observed in a study of lymphopenia after photon versus proton radiotherapy. This CDR3 has 15 residues. The junction had 3 bases not matched to a gene; V was cut back by 0 bases and J by 5 bases. CDR1 is SGHTA, CDR2 FQGTGA, per germline. The data were produced by immunoSEQ multiplex PCR, yet TCRdb's version contains in-frame clones alone and is incomplete. The sample includes tens of thousands of clones, 65% to 85% of them seen just once. Study conclusions and caveats: Larger post-nadir TCR diversity loss correlated inversely with survival in deceased patients. Relative stability marked proton patients; photon patients lost diversity and naive cells. After the lymphocyte nadir, photon-treated repertoires showed oligoclonal expansion, especially of CD8+ Temra cells.

This clone was detected only once. Its antigen is still unknown. The source of this sequence is a man between 60 and 70 years old with pancreatic cancer. The gene calls are TRBV7-3 and TRBJ2-2; 7 bases are a match to TRBD1. Sequenced here: peripheral blood, sampled from a patient treated with proton-based radiotherapy. This chain's CDR3 is CASSLTPRGTGELFF. DNA of the CDR3: TGTGCCAGCAGCTTAACGCCCAGGGGGACCGGGGAGCTGTTTTTT.